A single sample gave rise to the 21 T cell receptor beta chains below, sequenced in a study of shared clonotypes between healthy human individuals. Assay: immunoSEQ multiplex PCR; the TCRdb copy retains only in-frame clones and omits some. In the table there are millions of clones, 85% to 95% of which are singletons. The naive CD8 population came from CD45RO-negative cells selected for CCR7, without terminally differentiated effector memory CD45RA+ cells. Input material: naive CD8+ T cells sorted from blood. These TCRs come from a man between 18 and 29 years old in good health.

This chain connects TRBV6-6 to TRBJ2-7, with D perhaps TRBD1 or TRBD2 (5 bases each). CDR1 MNHNY and CDR2 SVGAGI come from the germline V gene (reference sequence). Trimming took off 5 bases at V and 2 bases at J, with 10 bases between the two ends. The CDR3 loop spans 13 amino acids. CDR3: CASSGDGAYEQYF. CDR3 nucleotides: TGTGCCAGCAGTGGGGACGGAGCCTACGAGCAGTACTTC.

The chain joins TRBV28 to TRBJ2-1; D is uncertain. The CDR3 covers 17 residues. Germline V lookup: CDR1 MDHEN, CDR2 SYDVKM. The V end was cut by 2 bases, the J end by 0 bases, with 14 bases between. The chain's CDR3 is CASSLGQYQRSYNEQFF. CDR3 sequence (DNA): TGTGCCAGCAGTTTAGGGCAGTACCAGCGCTCCTACAATGAGCAGTTCTTC.

The chain uses TRBV5-6 and TRBJ2-7; D gene ambiguous. V was pared by 0 bases and J by 2 bases, with 9 bases between. Per the germline V gene, CDR1 is SGHDT and CDR2 is YYEEEE. The CDR3 has 14 amino acids. CDR3 sequence (DNA): TGTGCCAGCAGCTTGGGGGCCATCCCCTACGAGCAGTACTTC. Amino acid sequence: CASSLGAIPYEQYF.

The gene calls are TRBV27 and TRBJ2-1; D uncertain. The germline V gene encodes CDR1 MNHEY and CDR2 SMNVEV (reference sequence). The CDR3 runs 15 residues. Trimming left V 6 bases short and J 4 bases short, with 16 bases between. CDR3 loop: CASSLRSPSYNEQFF. The CDR3 coding sequence is TGTGCCAGCAGCCTCCGGTCCCCTTCTTACAATGAGCAGTTCTTC.

The chain is built from TRBV10-3 and TRBJ1-2; D call uncertain. Trimming took 0 bases from V and 0 from J, leaving 8 bases between them. The CDR3 has 15 amino acids. Looked up from germline, CDR1 is ENHRY and CDR2 is SYGVKD. CDR3 amino acids: CAISESAHTNYGYTF. CDR3 DNA sequence: TGTGCCATCAGTGAGTCGGCACATACTAACTATGGCTACACCTTC.

V and J are TRBV4-1 and TRBJ2-5; 7 nucleotides match TRBD1. The DNA end is more similar to TRBJ2-7, so the J call may be wrong. The CDR3 runs 14 residues. Germline V lookup: CDR1 MGHRA, CDR2 YSYEKL. DNA of the CDR3: TGCGCCAGCAGCCAAGAGAACAGGGGCTACGAGCAGTACTTC. Translating gives CASSQENRGYEQYF.

The chain uses TRBV6-5 and TRBJ2-2; weak D call: TRBD2 (7 bases). Trimming cost V 2 bases and J 6 bases, with 16 bases left between them. Germline V gene data show CDR1 as MNHEY and CDR2 as SVGAGI. This CDR3 is built from 16 residues. The CDR3: CASSYGGGSSAGELFF. For the CDR3, the DNA is TGTGCCAGCAGTTACGGGGGCGGGAGTAGTGCCGGGGAGCTGTTTTTT.

V and J are TRBV27 and TRBJ2-7, with a possible D match to TRBD2 (5 bases). CDR3 length equals 13 residues. CDR1 and CDR2 from the germline V gene are MNHEY and SMNVEV (reference sequence). Trimming took off 6 bases at V and 1 base at J, with 10 bases between the two ends. The chain's CDR3 is CASRRVGSYEQYF. CDR3 DNA: TGTGCCAGCAGGAGGGTGGGTTCCTACGAGCAGTACTTC.

The chain recombines TRBV5-1 with TRBJ1-1; D ambiguous. Germline V lookup: CDR1 SGHRS, CDR2 YFSETQ. This CDR3 has 11 residues. V was pared by 0 bases and J by 12 bases, with 9 bases between. The CDR3 nucleotides are TGCGCCAGCAGCTTGGGGCCCCTAACTTTCTTT. Its translation is CASSLGPLTFF.

J is TRBJ2-7 and V is TRBV27; D is unclear. The CDR3 runs 16 residues. Between the trimmed V and J ends, which lost 2 bases and 2 bases, there was a span of 16 bases. The germline V gene has CDR1 MNHEY and CDR2 SMNVEV (reference sequence). The CDR3 DNA sequence: TGTGCCAGCAGTTTAGCACGCCTGACCGCAGCCTACGAGCAGTACTTC. The encoded protein is CASSLARLTAAYEQYF.

The chain is built from TRBV6-1 and TRBJ1-3; unclear D gene. This CDR3 is built from 16 residues. CDR1 and CDR2 (germline): MNHNS, SASEGT. Trimming took off 4 bases at V and 1 base at J, with 14 bases between the two ends. CDR3 nucleotides: TGTGCCAGCAGTGCCCTGACTGATCTTTCTGGAAACACCATATATTTT. Amino acid sequence: CASSALTDLSGNTIYF.

This clone showed up just once. This sequence joins TRBV25-1 and TRBJ2-1, with a possible D match to TRBD2 (6 bases). The CDR3 has 15 residues. CDR1 and CDR2 from the germline V gene are MGHDK and SYGVNS. Trimming took off 5 bases at V and 2 bases at J, with 13 bases between the two ends. CDR3 residues: CASSLGVAAYNEQFF. CDR3 DNA sequence: TGTGCCAGCAGTCTCGGGGTAGCGGCCTACAATGAGCAGTTCTTC.

This clone was seen a few times. V usage is TRBV30 and J usage is TRBJ1-1; 7 bases fit TRBD1. Germline V gene sequence: CDR1 GTSNPN, CDR2 SVGIG (reference sequence). The CDR3 is made up of 13 amino acids. V dropped 8 bases and J dropped 8; count of bases not matched to a gene: 14. This chain's CDR3 is CAGWGQSVSEAFF. The CDR3 DNA reads TGTGCCGGCTGGGGACAGTCCGTCTCGGAAGCTTTCTTT.

The chain has TRBV6-1 and TRBJ2-2, with D possibly matching TRBD2 (5 bases). The CDR3 is 14 residues long. Trimming removed 4 bases from V and 7 bases from J, with 13 bases in between. Per germline, CDR1 MNHNS and CDR2 SASEGT. CDR3: CASSAAKRGGELFF. The CDR3 region has the DNA TGTGCCAGCAGTGCCGCCAAACGGGGCGGGGAGCTGTTTTTT.

This clone appeared a single time. This chain links TRBV7-8 with TRBJ2-7; D gene unclear. Trimming stripped 4 bases from V and 3 bases from J, with 13 bases between. Germline CDR1 is SGHVS and CDR2 is FQNEAQ. This CDR3 is built from 14 residues. The CDR3 loop is CASSSDSVLYEQYF. CDR3 coding DNA: TGTGCCAGCAGCTCAGACTCAGTTCTCTACGAGCAGTACTTC.

The J gene is TRBJ2-5, the V gene TRBV5-1, with TRBD2 matching 10 bases. Germline assignment: CDR1 SGHRS and CDR2 YFSETQ. The CDR3 is 15 amino acids. After removal of 2 bases from V and 0 bases from J, the junction contained 1 base not matched to a gene. This chain's CDR3 is CASSFSGGYQETQYF. CDR3 nucleotides: TGCGCCAGCAGCTTTAGCGGGGGGTACCAAGAGACCCAGTACTTC. Looking up the rest from reference TRBV5-1 and TRBJ2-5 gives the full variable domain: KAGVTQTPRYLIKTRGQQVTLSCSPISGHRSVSWYQQTPGQGLQFLFEYFSETQRNKGNFPGRFSGRQFSNSRSEMNVSTLELGDSALYLCASSFSGGYQETQYFGPGTRLLVL.

The V and J genes are TRBV4-1 and TRBJ1-4; D might be TRBD1 (6 bases). Germline CDR1 and CDR2: MGHRA and YSYEKL. This CDR3 has 15 residues. V was shortened by 0 bases and J by 14 bases, with 19 bases between the two germline ends. The CDR3 here is CASSQEGGQGRNLFF. As DNA, the CDR3 is TGCGCCAGCAGCCAAGAAGGAGGCCAGGGGCGAAACCTGTTTTTT.

This chain uses TRBV28 with TRBJ2-5; 9 bases match TRBD1. The CDR3 has 15 residues. From germline, CDR1 is MDHEN and CDR2 SYDVKM. The J segment lost 4 bases and the V segment lost 2 bases, leaving 5 bases of the junction unmatched. This CDR3 is CASSLGTGRLETQYF. The CDR3 DNA is TGTGCCAGCAGTTTAGGGACAGGGCGTTTAGAGACCCAGTACTTC.

The chain links TRBV7-9 to TRBJ1-2; 7 bases match TRBD1. This CDR3 is 13 amino acids long. The germline V gene encodes CDR1 SEHNR and CDR2 FQNEAQ (reference sequence). Losses at the gene ends were 8 bases for V and 8 bases for J; bases not matched to a gene: 11. The CDR3 spells CASDQADRSGYTF. The DNA for the CDR3 is TGTGCCAGCGACCAAGCGGACAGGTCGGGCTACACCTTC. Complete variable domain (other parts from reference TRBV7-9 and TRBJ1-2): DTGVSQNPRHKITKRGQNVTFRCDPISEHNRLYWYRQTLGQGPEFLTYFQNEAQLEKSRLLSDRFSAERPKGSFSTLEIQRTEQGDSAMYLCASDQADRSGYTFGSGTRLTVV.

On this clone itself: The same CDR3 can be traced to other DNA sequences in this sample. This chain uses TRBV11-2 with TRBJ2-7; no clear D gene. Germline CDR1 SGHAT, CDR2 FQNNGV. V dropped 1 base and J dropped 4 bases, with 8 bases sitting between them. CDR3 size: 13 residues. The CDR3 DNA reads TGTGCCAGCAGCTTAGGCCAAATGTACGAGCAGTACTTC. It yields the protein CASSLGQMYEQYF.

V and J are TRBV6-5 and TRBJ2-5, with D perhaps being TRBD1 or TRBD2 (5 bases each). V dropped 2 bases and J dropped 5 bases, with 9 bases sitting between them. This CDR3 contains 13 residues. In germline, CDR1 is MNHEY, CDR2 SVGAGI. The CDR3 here is CASSYIEGETQYF. CDR3 bases: TGTGCCAGCAGTTACATAGAGGGGGAGACCCAGTACTTC.